This TCR beta chain was recovered during a study of blood T cell repertoires in COVID-19 (dated by TCRdb to about 2020). Describing the broader study: Samples from collaborators originated in the United States, Italy and Spain and spanned both the acute and convalescent phases of COVID-19. The material from the prospective study consisted of cDNA or gDNA derived from T cells, B-cell-depleted T cells, or PBMCs. Nearly every sample came with metadata listing a de-identified subject ID, COVID-19 status, age in years and sex. The samples were drawn from two sources: the first 160 participants of the ongoing ImmuneRACE study, and fewer than 1,500 subjects contributed by 6 global collaborators. The repertoires were released in a freely available public database meant as a resource for research on the immune response to SARS-CoV-2. Deeply sampled blood TCRbeta repertoires from subjects exposed to, actively infected with, or recovered from COVID-19 were included in the dataset. Where HLA class I and class II types were available, the types were taken from metadata supplied by the sample provider, not from assay-based typing.

TCRbeta CDR3 regions were amplified from genomic DNA using the immunoSEQ Assay, a bias-controlled multiplex PCR. Turning to the authors' computational methods: Nucleated cell counts per sample were estimated from amplification of reference gene primers within the assay. To quantify the absolute abundance of each unique TCRbeta CDR3 rearrangement, sequence reads were collapsed and filtered. For each sample, productive Simpson clonality was calculated as the square root of Simpson's diversity index across productive rearrangements. Not all clones reach the TCRdb copy of this immuneACCESS table, which keeps in-frame sequences only. Checked studies attribute under half of the gap to unresolved V genes and leave the rest unexplained. That table gives V, J and clone size, and the DNA gave D and trimming. This sample is represented by roughly 92,000 clones; 87% of them were singletons. 7% to 9% of the sample lies in the top ten.

Reading from cysteine to phenylalanine, the CDR3 counts 16 amino acids. Only the CDR3 portion is preserved as DNA: 48 bases, with reading frame beginning at the first base. The CDR1 and CDR2 encoded by the germline V gene are SGHRS and YFSETQ. V loses 0 bases, J loses 1 base, and the germline ends lie 14 bases apart. Broader findings and caveats from the paper: How much clinical and demographic metadata was included differed by source and by participant, and the metadata was provided uncurated.

The collaborating institutions used their own protocols to collect whole blood in K2EDTA tubes. For TCRbeta analysis, collaborator samples were shipped as frozen whole blood, as isolated PBMCs, or as DNA extracted from either sample type. In the case of this clone: The clone's antigen remains unknown. No much larger clone exists at a distance of one base, and base qualities are not known.

The source material was peripheral blood. The TCR sequence derives from a human donor with acute or convalescent COVID-19. The donor label of this sample is uncertain. The sequence joins TRBV5-1 to TRBJ2-7, and possibly TRBD1, on 6 matching bases. The DNA reads TGCGCCAGCAGCTTGGAAGGGGGTGCCTTTTCCTACGAGCAGTACTTC. Its translation reads: CASSLEGGAFSYEQYF.